These T cell receptor beta chains were read from a single sample in a study of blood T cell repertoires in COVID-19. The repertoire was sequenced with immunoSEQ multiplex PCR; TCRdb's copy has only in-frame clones and lacks some. The table includes fewer than 25,000 clones, about nine tenths detected once. Sequences were obtained from peripheral blood. These receptors originate from a man between 65 and 85 years old with acute or convalescent COVID-19. Both conserved end residues are trimmed from each CDR3. The order of the fields is V gene, J gene, D gene, CDR3 protein. The D gene is left open where the match is weak.

V: TRBV4-2
J: TRBJ1-2
D: NA
CDR3: ASSQGLGTDYGYT

V: TRBV30
J: TRBJ1-4
D: NA
CDR3: AWEAGKLF

V: TRBV12-3/TRBV12-4
J: TRBJ2-3
D: TRBD1
CDR3: ASIPSQGAKY

V: TRBV5-3
J: TRBJ1-3
D: NA
CDR3: ARSYNRTGNTIY

V: TRBV28
J: TRBJ2-5
D: TRBD1
CDR3: ASSFWGQGHRETQY

V: TRBV6-5
J: TRBJ1-5
D: TRBD1
CDR3: ASSKPGQGNQPQH

V: TRBV4-2
J: TRBJ2-7
D: NA
CDR3: ASSQGSQAVSYEQY

V: TRBV5-4
J: TRBJ2-1
D: TRBD1
CDR3: ASSWRAQGDEQF

V: TRBV27
J: TRBJ1-5
D: NA
CDR3: ASSPGGSDNQPQH

V: TRBV5-6
J: TRBJ2-2
D: NA
CDR3: ASSLGQAVTGELF

V: TRBV18
J: TRBJ2-5
D: TRBD2
CDR3: ASSPREGEETQY

V: TRBV18
J: TRBJ1-5
D: TRBD1
CDR3: ASSPTDRINQPQH

V: TRBV6-1
J: TRBJ1-5
D: NA
CDR3: ASSEGPSNQPQH

V: TRBV10-1
J: TRBJ2-1
D: NA
CDR3: ASSESQGSYNEQF

V: TRBV6-6
J: TRBJ1-4
D: NA
CDR3: ASSSTRGGGEKLF

V: TRBV3-1/TRBV3-2
J: TRBJ1-4
D: NA
CDR3: ASSSPVSGVGEKLF

V: TRBV24-1
J: TRBJ2-1
D: TRBD1
CDR3: ATSDSQKQGFPYNEQF

V: TRBV5-4
J: TRBJ1-3
D: NA
CDR3: ASTTTAGQKVLSGNTIY

V: TRBV5-1
J: TRBJ2-7
D: TRBD2
CDR3: ASSLGAASGVHEQY

V: TRBV5-1
J: TRBJ1-2
D: NA
CDR3: ASSWEGGNGYT